This TCR beta chain is drawn from a study of blood T cells in healthy people across ages. Study results and limitations: Unknown CMV status may confound age-related changes in expanded clones. Observed TCR beta diversity per million T cells went down as age went up. This fall followed a roughly linear course with age.

This CDR3 is built from 15 residues. The V end lost 4 bases, the J end lost 2 bases, and 11 bases lay between the germline ends. CDR1 is PRHDT and CDR2 is FYEKMQ in the germline V gene (reference sequence). Together with a sample-barcoded 5' primer, a J-beta primer mix was included in a second PCR lasting about 7 to 12 cycles. TCRdb ran MiXCR on the 5' RACE reads and lists one entry per CDR3 protein. The repertoire holds 1.8 million or so distinct CDR3 sequences, with 30% to 40% as singletons. This clonotype has only a few counts. The antigen is unknown. The chain carries TRBV13 and TRBJ1-4; D perhaps matches TRBD1 (5 bases). The clonotype comes from a human donor in good health. Sequencing used blood. CDR3 DNA sequence: TGTGCCAGCAGCTATCGGGACGGTACTAATGAAAAACTGTTTTTT. Translating it yields CASSYRDGTNEKLFF.